This TCR beta chain was retrieved from a study of T cell clones after liver transplantation (dated by TCRdb to 2018 to 2020). Turning to the overall study: The samples were obtained from ITN030ST, a randomized trial that attempted immunosuppression withdrawal within 2 years after liver transplantation. Of the 8 liver transplant recipients making up the studied cohort, 3 were classified as tolerant and 5 as non-tolerant. As an antigen-independent comparator for the donor-reactive sequences, third party-reactive TCRbeta sequences from pre-transplant MLRs were identified as well. Blood samples were taken pre-transplant, pre-randomization before withdrawal, and post-randomization after full withdrawal or failed withdrawal. Three of the eight recipients were HCV-positive; the others were transplanted for non-autoimmune, non-viral indications. The subjects received no induction therapy and were kept on standard immunosuppression until randomization at 12-24 months post-transplant. Tolerance meant complete immunosuppression withdrawal for at least one year without liver enzymes rising beyond twice the upper limit of normal. Donor-reactive T cell clones were identified using TCRbeta sequencing after a pre-transplant mixed lymphocyte reaction and were then followed in post-transplant blood.

With respect to this clone: The target of this receptor is not known. Per-nucleotide qualities are absent, and no much larger clonotype sits a single base away.

CDR1 is given as SNHLY and CDR2 as FYNNEI, both from the germline V gene. The V and J ends are trimmed by 2 bases and 5 bases, leaving 6 bases between them. The CDR3 goes from the cysteine to the phenylalanine over 13 residues. The read is trimmed to its CDR3 DNA, 39 bases read in frame from base 1. Broad study findings and their caveats: Since no allograft tissue specimens were available, donor-reactive T cells may have migrated into the graft instead of being deleted. When repertoire turnover was taken into account, detection of donor-reactive sequences was significantly reduced in 7 of 8 subjects for CD4 and in 8 of 8 subjects for CD8. Circulating donor-reactive CD4 TCRbeta sequences fell significantly post-transplant in 5 of 8 subjects, irrespective of tolerance or HCV status. In a couple of subjects, low numbers of available donor cells limited the measurable donor-reactive repertoire. The conclusions were preliminary, being limited by small, heterogeneous patient numbers and by non-standardized post-transplant time points. A greater decline was seen for donor-reactive sequences than for third party-reactive sequences, suggesting partial antigen-specific deletion unrelated to withdrawal success.

Thawed unstimulated PBMCs were stained for CD3, CD4 and CD8 and FACS-sorted into CD3+CD4+ and CD3+CD8+ populations. Each of the 8 studied subjects was randomized to immunosuppression withdrawal. Genomic DNA was isolated with the Qiagen DNeasy Blood and Tissue Kit. Using immunoSEQ, frozen genomic DNA was subjected to high-throughput TCRbeta CDR3 sequencing, a process that included PCR amplification, mapping, bias correction and internal controls. The authors' pipeline ran thus. Productive rearrangements were retained, and unique TCRbeta sequences were defined by the CDR3 nucleotide sequence together with the V and J gene. For a sequence to be called donor-reactive, it needed a frequency of at least 0.01% and at least 5-fold expansion in CFSE-low cells compared with unstimulated pre-transplant cells. Per-subject minimum frequency thresholds, based on the lowest-template unstimulated sample, ensured at least 90% detection power. Jensen-Shannon divergence between the top 1000 TCRbeta sequences after and before transplant was used to measure repertoire turnover. Changes in detection of donor-reactive sequences were assessed with two-sided Fisher's exact tests. Entries here come from immuneACCESS through TCRdb and include only in-frame sequences with V and J called. Some clones fail to appear in such tables; in the studies checked, an unresolved V gene covers under half of the shortfall, and the cause of the remainder is unknown. The DNA gave D and trimming, while V, J and clone size come from that table. The sample data list about 75,000 clones, and 80% to 90% of these were observed just once. The ten most abundant clones make up approximately 2.1% of the sample.

This chain is built from TRBV2 and TRBJ2-2; there is no confident call for the D gene. The specimen was CD4+ T cells from blood, collected less than 50 months after liver transplant. The TCR was taken from a human patient who received a liver transplant. Some T cells seen after a transplant may have their origin in the graft donor. The CDR3 loop reads CASSEWETGELFF. The sequence in DNA is TGTGCCAGCAGTGAATGGGAAACCGGGGAGCTGTTTTTT.